A selection of T cell receptor beta chains follows, all from one sample in a study of T cell responses to AZD1222 COVID-19 vaccine. Clones were read by immunoSEQ multiplex PCR, and TCRdb kept only the in-frame ones, dropping some. The sample yields 100,000 or so clones, 89% seen once. Specimen: peripheral blood, collected 28 days after the second AZD1222 dose. The source of these receptors is an adult who received the AZD1222 COVID-19 vaccine. The CDR3 runs from the conserved cysteine through the conserved F or W. A D gene is named only where the DNA matches it firmly. Some rows have no size entry. The others give once, few or many, or a class for an expanded clone.

. | once | TRBJ1-4 | TRBV30 | CAWSLREKLFF | TGTGCCTGGAGCCTAAGAGAAAAACTGTTTTTT
. | . | TRBJ2-1 | TRBV5-4 | CASSLEVTSSNEQFF | TGTGCCAGCAGCTTGGAGGTGACTAGTTCCAATGAGCAGTTCTTC
. | . | TRBJ2-3 | TRBV18 | CASSPRPDTQYF | TGTGCCAGCTCACCAAGGCCGGATACGCAGTATTTT
. | once | TRBJ1-2 | TRBV10-3 | CAISESSGNGYTF | TGTGCCATCAGTGAGTCGTCGGGGAATGGCTACACCTTC
. | . | TRBJ2-3 | TRBV7-2 | CASSSGAGGRRNTQYF | TGTGCCAGCAGCTCCGGGGCCGGGGGGCGTCGGAATACGCAGTATTTT
. | . | TRBJ1-5 | TRBV5-5 | CASSLRGGESNQPQHF | TGTGCCAGCAGCTTAAGAGGAGGGGAAAGCAATCAGCCCCAGCATTTT
. | . | TRBJ2-1 | TRBV7-3 | CASSSPQGSNEQFF | TGTGCCAGCAGCTCCCCCCAGGGCTCCAATGAGCAGTTCTTC
TRBD1 | . | TRBJ1-5 | TRBV24-1 | CATSDPTGVCQPQHF | TGTGCCACCAGTGATCCGACAGGGGTCTGTCAGCCCCAGCATTTT
. | . | TRBJ2-6 | TRBV10-3 | CAISESWGFTGANVLTF | TGTGCCATCAGTGAGTCGTGGGGGTTCACTGGGGCCAACGTCCTGACTTTC
TRBD1 | . | TRBJ1-1 | TRBV7-9 | CASSRDSEAFF | TGTGCCAGCAGCAGGGACAGCGAAGCTTTCTTT
. | . | TRBJ2-5 | TRBV9 | CASSVGGSQETQYF | TGTGCCAGCAGCGTAGGAGGATCACAAGAGACCCAGTACTTC
. | once | TRBJ1-2 | TRBV20-1 | CSATTGYTF | TGCAGTGCTACCACTGGCTACACCTTC
. | once | TRBJ2-1 | TRBV7-9 | CASSTPGFNMGEQFF | TGTGCCAGCAGCACACCGGGATTTAACATGGGTGAGCAGTTCTTC
. | . | TRBJ1-5 | TRBV6-5 | CASSSGQLYQPQHF | TGTGCCAGCAGTTCCGGACAACTTTATCAGCCCCAGCATTTT
. | . | TRBJ1-2 | TRBV6-1 | CASSESGRTSGYTF | TGTGCCAGCAGTGAATCTGGCAGAACTTCTGGCTACACCTTC
TRBD2 | few | TRBJ2-1 | TRBV10-2 | CASGGTRTSGSGNEQFF | TGCGCCAGCGGGGGGACTCGGACTAGCGGTTCCGGGAATGAGCAGTTCTTC
TRBD2 | . | TRBJ2-7 | TRBV5-4 | CASSLPSGGAYEQYF | TGTGCCAGCAGCTTGCCCAGCGGGGGGGCCTACGAGCAGTACTTC
TRBD1 | . | TRBJ1-3 | TRBV9 | CASSVGTGAIGNTIYF | TGTGCCAGCAGCGTAGGGACAGGGGCAATCGGAAACACCATATATTTT
. | . | TRBJ2-5 | TRBV11-2 | CASSATLLPGPGRTQYF | TGTGCCAGCAGCGCTACACTACTCCCGGGGCCGGGAAGGACCCAGTACTTC
TRBD1 | . | TRBJ2-5 | TRBV7-8 | CASRFRRTGGPQETQYF | TGTGCCAGCAGATTCCGACGCACAGGGGGCCCTCAAGAGACCCAGTACTTC
. | . | TRBJ2-7 | TRBV3-1/TRBV3-2 | CASRRQESYEQYF | TGTGCCAGCAGGAGACAGGAATCCTACGAGCAGTACTTC
. | once | TRBJ1-2 | TRBV19 | CASSISGKAGYTF | TGTGCCAGTAGTATTTCTGGGAAGGCTGGCTACACCTTC
. | . | TRBJ1-5 | TRBV3-1/TRBV3-2 | CASSLRGGNQPQHF | TGTGCCAGCAGCCTCCGGGGGGGTAATCAGCCCCAGCATTTT
. | . | TRBJ1-6 | TRBV5-1 | CASSLGSGSPLHF | TGCGCCAGCAGCTTAGGGAGTGGGTCACCCCTCCACTTT
TRBD2 | . | TRBJ2-7 | TRBV5-1 | CASRPGGFGEQYF | TGCGCCAGCAGACCCGGGGGGTTCGGGGAGCAGTACTTC
. | . | TRBJ1-1 | TRBV7-9 | CASSSVQLGNTEAFF | TGTGCCAGCAGCTCAGTACAGTTGGGGAACACTGAAGCTTTCTTT
. | . | TRBJ2-6 | TRBV3-1/TRBV3-2 | CASSQGRGLLGANVLTF | TGTGCCAGCAGCCAAGGCAGGGGTCTCCTTGGGGCCAACGTCCTGACTTTC
. | . | TRBJ1-5 | TRBV9 | CASSARQQKSNSNQPQHF | TGTGCCAGCAGCGCCCGACAGCAAAAGTCTAATAGCAATCAGCCCCAGCATTTT
TRBD1 | . | TRBJ1-1 | TRBV11-2 | CASSSRQGLNTEAFF | TGTGCCAGCAGCTCGCGACAGGGGTTGAACACTGAAGCTTTCTTT
. | . | TRBJ1-1 | TRBV1 | CTSHTAHPHEGAFF | TGCACCAGCCATACTGCACACCCCCATGAGGGAGCTTTCTTT
. | few | TRBJ1-3 | TRBV19 | CASSLGISGNTIYF | TGTGCCAGTAGTCTCGGGATCTCTGGAAACACCATATATTTT
TRBD1 | . | TRBJ1-1 | TRBV6-1 | CASSEDQGATEAFF | TGTGCCAGCAGTGAAGATCAGGGGGCCACTGAAGCTTTCTTT
. | . | TRBJ1-1 | TRBV7-2 | CASSPRRDTEAFF | TGTGCCAGCAGCCCCAGACGGGACACTGAAGCTTTCTTT
TRBD1 | . | TRBJ2-3 | TRBV9 | CASSVRGDRQGSTDTQYF | TGTGCCAGCAGCGTAAGGGGAGACAGACAGGGGAGCACAGATACGCAGTATTTT
TRBD1 | . | TRBJ2-7 | TRBV13 | CASSLVRTGRHEQYF | TGTGCCAGCAGCTTAGTCAGGACAGGACGGCACGAGCAGTACTTC
. | . | TRBJ1-4 | TRBV7-7 | CASSQGQGNEKLFF | TGTGCCAGCAGCCAGGGGCAGGGGAATGAAAAACTGTTTTTT
. | . | TRBJ1-2 | TRBV28 | CASSLDVLNGYTF | TGTGCCAGCAGTTTAGACGTTTTGAATGGCTACACCTTC
. | . | TRBJ2-2 | TRBV7-3 | CASSWTANTGELFF | TGTGCCAGCAGCTGGACAGCGAACACCGGGGAGCTGTTTTTT
. | . | TRBJ1-2 | TRBV19 | CASRDEGLPYTF | TGTGCCAGCCGGGACGAAGGTTTACCCTACACCTTC
. | . | TRBJ2-1 | TRBV5-1 | CASSGGRNSYNEQFF | TGCGCCAGCAGCGGCGGACGGAACTCCTACAATGAGCAGTTCTTC